This T cell receptor beta chain is from a study of technical replicates of blood from a few donors. The V end was cut by 5 bases, the J end by 7 bases, with 21 bases between. This CDR3 region has 15 residues. The germline V gene encodes CDR1 SGHDT and CDR2 YYEEEE. Assay: immunoSEQ multiplex PCR; the TCRdb copy retains only in-frame clones and omits some. Of about 16,000 clones listed, about 83% are singletons. This clone appeared a single time. This clonotype was sampled from a human donor in good health. The chain combines TRBV5-6 with TRBJ1-1; D is perhaps TRBD1 (6 bases). The specimen sequenced was PBMCs. CDR3 sequence (DNA): TGTGCCAGCAGAGACGCCAAAGCCGGGGGGCATGAAGCTTTCTTT. It codes for CASRDAKAGGHEAFF.